These 23 T cell receptor beta chains share one sample of origin, sequenced in a study of blood T cell repertoires in COVID-19. Profiled with immunoSEQ multiplex PCR; TCRdb holds only in-frame clones, not every one. The sample lists approximately 270,000 clones; roughly 88% were seen once. Sequenced: PBMCs or T cells enriched from blood (not recorded which). Source of these receptors: a woman aged 25 to 39 who had recovered from COVID-19.

The rearrangement links TRBV20-1 to TRBJ2-7; TRBD1 is a possible D gene (6 bases). Germline V gene data show CDR1 as DFQATT and CDR2 as SNEGSKA (reference sequence). Trimming removed 3 bases from V and 3 bases from J, with 12 bases in between. The CDR3 sequence is 13 residues long. The CDR3 is CSASRQEIYEQYF. CDR3 DNA: TGCAGTGCTAGTCGACAGGAGATCTACGAGCAGTACTTC.

V gene TRBV30 combines with J gene TRBJ1-3; D gene ambiguous. Germline lookup yields CDR1 GTSNPN and CDR2 SVGIG (reference sequence). The V and J ends lost 3 bases and 8 bases respectively, with 11 bases between them. This CDR3 has 12 amino acids. CDR3 residues: CAWSRDRDTIYF. In DNA form, the CDR3 reads TGTGCCTGGAGCCGAGACCGGGACACCATATATTTT.

About this clone: A junction end diverges from the germline sequence, so it may reflect a read error. The chain uses TRBV3-1 (or the pseudogene TRBV3-2) and TRBJ2-5, with 14 bases lining up with TRBD2. Germline V gene data show CDR1 as LGHDT and CDR2 as YNNKEL (reference sequence). The CDR3 loop spans 16 amino acids. In DNA, the CDR3 is TGTGCCAGCAGCCAAGGATCAGCCGGGACTAGCGGGAGACAGCACTTC. This encodes CASSQGSAGTSGRQHF.

This clone was counted a few times. The V and J genes are TRBV10-3 and TRBJ2-6; no reliable D call. V was trimmed by 2 bases and J by 0 bases, leaving 8 bases between them. The CDR3 loop spans 16 amino acids. From germline, CDR1 is ENHRY and CDR2 SYGVKD. The CDR3 DNA is TGTGCCATCAGTGAGGCGGTTAGCTCTGGGGCCAACGTCCTGACTTTC. This translates into CAISEAVSSGANVLTF.

Worth noting for this clone: One end of the junction is discordant with germline, which a read error may explain. V gene TRBV4-1 combines with J gene TRBJ2-2; possibly TRBD2 for D (6 bases). This CDR3 region has 16 residues. The V gene's germline CDR1 is MGHRA and CDR2 YSYEKL. The CDR3 here is CASSQDRGRTTVELFF. The CDR3 DNA reads as TGCGCCAGCAGCCAAGACCGGGGCCGGACTACCGTGGAGCTGTTTTTT.

This rearrangement joins TRBV12-3 or TRBV12-4 to TRBJ1-2; a possible D gene is TRBD1 (6 bases). There are 11 residues in the CDR3. The ends were cut back, 9 bases at V and 8 bases at J, with 13 bases in the middle. This chain's CDR3 is CASSGTKGYTF. The CDR3 coding sequence is TGTGCCAGTTCCGGGACAAAGGGCTACACCTTC.

V usage is TRBV27 and J usage is TRBJ2-1; the match to TRBD1 covers 10 bases. There are 18 residues in the CDR3. From germline, CDR1 is MNHEY and CDR2 SMNVEV (reference sequence). V dropped 3 bases and J dropped 6; count of bases not matched to a gene: 14. The CDR3 sequence is CASSFEPADRGRPNEQFF. The CDR3 DNA is TGTGCCAGCAGTTTTGAACCTGCCGACAGGGGGCGACCCAATGAGCAGTTCTTC.

With regard to this clone: Other DNA sequences in this sample translate to the same CDR3. The V gene is TRBV11-3, the J gene TRBJ1-3; the D gene is possibly TRBD1 (6 bases). Per germline, CDR1 SGHNT and CDR2 YENEEA. The CDR3 is made up of 14 amino acids. V lost 4 bases, J lost 0 bases, and 7 bases lay in between. The CDR3: CASSSTGSGNTIYF. The CDR3 region has the DNA TGTGCCAGCAGCTCGACAGGCTCTGGAAACACCATATATTTT.

This rearrangement joins TRBV18 to TRBJ2-1; 10 bases align to TRBD1. Germline V CDR1 and CDR2: KGHSH, LQKENI. The CDR3 contains 15 residues. Losses at the gene ends were 6 bases for V and 4 bases for J; bases not matched to a gene: 6. CDR3 amino acids: CASSPGQGEYNEQFF. CDR3 DNA sequence: TGTGCCAGCTCCCCCGGACAGGGGGAATACAATGAGCAGTTCTTC.

The rearrangement links TRBV28 to TRBJ2-1, with 12 bases matching TRBD2. Trimming took 2 bases from V and 0 from J; bases not matched to a gene: 14. Germline assignment: CDR1 MDHEN and CDR2 SYDVKM. The CDR3 covers 21 residues. The CDR3 loop is CASSLSPRLAGAISSYNEQFF. The CDR3 nucleotides are TGTGCCAGCAGTTTAAGCCCCCGACTAGCGGGAGCCATAAGCTCCTACAATGAGCAGTTCTTC.

The chain joins TRBV7-9 to TRBJ1-4; 8 bases align to TRBD1. V trimming: 3 bases; J trimming: 3 bases; junction bases outside the gene matches: 9. Germline CDR1 is SEHNR and CDR2 is FQNEAQ (reference sequence). This CDR3 has 17 amino acids. DNA for the CDR3: TGTGCCAGCAGCTTCCCCGGTGCGACAGGGGCTAATGAAAAACTGTTTTTT. This encodes CASSFPGATGANEKLFF.

The chain links TRBV10-3 to TRBJ1-2; D is ambiguous. V was cut by 1 base and J by 4 bases, with 10 bases left in between. The CDR3 contains 14 residues. The germline gives CDR1 ENHRY, CDR2 SYGVKD. CDR3 DNA: TGTGCCATCAGTGAGTGGGAGGGAGCCTATGGCTACACCTTC. Residues: CAISEWEGAYGYTF.

This clone appeared a few times. The CDR3 bases are TGTGCCAGCAGATCTGATAAAATGGACTTCGGACACTATGGCTACACCTTC. Translating gives CASRSDKMDFGHYGYTF. The gene calls are TRBV7-9 and TRBJ1-2; D is unclear. Germline V gene sequence: CDR1 SEHNR, CDR2 FQNEAQ (reference sequence). V was pared by 6 bases and J by 3 bases, with 23 bases between. The CDR3 is 17 residues long.

The V gene is TRBV7-9, the J gene TRBJ1-6; D gene unclear. Deletions cut 7 bases from V and 7 bases from J, with 14 bases between. Germline CDR1 SEHNR, CDR2 FQNEAQ (reference sequence). This CDR3 is built from 14 residues. CDR3 in amino acids: CASTISYANSPLHF. The CDR3 DNA sequence: TGTGCCAGCACCATATCCTATGCAAATTCACCCCTCCACTTT. The whole variable domain, remainder taken from reference TRBV7-9 and TRBJ1-6, is DTGVSQNPRHKITKRGQNVTFRCDPISEHNRLYWYRQTLGQGPEFLTYFQNEAQLEKSRLLSDRFSAERPKGSFSTLEIQRTEQGDSAMYLCASTISYANSPLHFGNGTRLTVT.

V and J are TRBV2 and TRBJ1-1; 7 nucleotides match TRBD1. The length of the CDR3 is 15 residues. The germline gives CDR1 SNHLY, CDR2 FYNNEI. V shed 8 bases, J shed 7 bases, and the junction held 16 bases outside the gene matches. Here the CDR3 DNA reads TGTGCCAGCCTGAGACAGGGAAGGAAGGGTGGTGAAGCTTTCTTT. This gives the protein CASLRQGRKGGEAFF.

This chain joins TRBV5-6 and TRBJ2-1, with 8 bases identical to TRBD2. V gave up 4 bases and J gave up 2 bases; unmatched junction bases: 8. The CDR3 is 16 residues long. Germline V CDR1 and CDR2: SGHDT, YYEEEE. The DNA for the CDR3 is TGTGCCAGCAGCCAAAGGTCCGGGAGGGCCTACAATGAGCAGTTCTTC. Translated, it gives CASSQRSGRAYNEQFF.

V gene TRBV10-3 combines with J gene TRBJ2-6; D is unresolved. V dropped 0 bases and J dropped 1 base, with 4 bases sitting between them. The CDR3 spans 15 residues. Germline lookup yields CDR1 ENHRY and CDR2 SYGVKD. CDR3 sequence reads: CAISESASGANVLTF. The CDR3 bases are TGTGCCATCAGTGAGTCGGCATCTGGGGCCAACGTCCTGACTTTC.

This chain connects TRBV7-3 to TRBJ2-1, with 8 bases identical to TRBD2. This CDR3 region has 16 residues. CDR1 and CDR2 (germline): SGHTA, FQGTGA. V dropped 2 bases and J dropped 4; count of bases not matched to a gene: 7. DNA of the CDR3: TGTGCCAGCAGCTTATCGGGAGCGGGAGCGTACAATGAGCAGTTCTTC. Its protein is CASSLSGAGAYNEQFF.

The rearrangement links TRBV28 to TRBJ1-3; 10 bases fit TRBD1. This CDR3 region has 15 residues. Germline V gene sequence: CDR1 MDHEN, CDR2 SYDVKM. V lost 5 bases, J lost 3 bases, and 4 bases stayed unmatched. CDR3 region: CASSAGQGNGNTIYF. The CDR3 nucleotides are TGTGCCAGCAGTGCGGGACAGGGGAATGGAAACACCATATATTTT. The variable domain in full, completed from reference TRBV28 and TRBJ1-3, reads DVKVTQSSRYLVKRTGEKVFLECVQDMDHENMFWYRQDPGLGLRLIYFSYDVKMKEKGDIPEGYSVSREKKERFSLILESASTNQTSMYLCASSAGQGNGNTIYFGEGSWLTVV.

CDR3 bases: TGTGCCATCAGTGACCCTTTAAAGACCCAGTACTTC. Its translation is CAISDPLKTQYF. The chain joins TRBV10-3 to TRBJ2-5, with D hard to call. This CDR3 region has 12 residues. V was clipped by 3 bases and J by 6 bases, with 8 bases between them. CDR1 and CDR2 (germline): ENHRY, SYGVKD.

The chain combines TRBV7-2 with TRBJ2-7; 9 nucleotides agree with TRBD1. The CDR3 has 15 residues. V was pared by 0 bases and J by 1 base, with 1 base of the junction left unmatched. Germline V gene lookup returns CDR1 SGHTA and CDR2 FQGNSA. CDR3 in DNA: TGTGCCAGCAGCTTAGCCGGGACAGGGTCCTACGAGCAGTACTTC. Residues: CASSLAGTGSYEQYF.

The chain employs TRBV18 and TRBJ2-3; 11 bases agree with TRBD2. The germline V gene has CDR1 KGHSH and CDR2 LQKENI. The CDR3 contains 16 residues. J gave up 2 bases and V 5 bases, and 6 bases lay outside the gene matches. The CDR3 spells CASSSGLAGYTDTQYF. CDR3 sequence (DNA): TGTGCCAGCTCATCCGGACTAGCGGGTTACACAGATACGCAGTATTTT.

This clone was recorded a few times. The chain carries TRBV30 and TRBJ1-2; D unclear. Trimming shortened V by 3 bases and J by 0 bases, and 20 bases separated the two germline ends. This CDR3 spans 17 amino acids. CDR1 GTSNPN and CDR2 SVGIG come from the germline V gene (reference sequence). The CDR3 nucleotides read TGTGCCTGGAGCCGGAGTTTCGCTCCTAACACTAACTATGGCTACACCTTC. Translating gives CAWSRSFAPNTNYGYTF.